The clone carrying this T cell receptor (beta chain) was detected ten times or more. No antigen is known for it. TCRdb re-called the reads with MiXCR, one entry per CDR3 protein. The sample lists some 150,000 distinct CDR3 sequences; over 30% were seen once. This entry is derived from a study of T cell repertoires in cytomegalovirus infection. In the study overall: HLA-B-restricted CMV epitopes that are well studied, plus recently identified HLA-C-restricted ones, were used by the study. An indication of both CMV infection and matching HLA type came from public TCR beta signatures.

Notes on the study in general: Clonotype analysis showed dominance of the ex vivo response by HLA-C-restricted CMV-specific TCR beta clonotypes.

The V segment lost 11 bases and the J segment 6 bases; nucleotides outside the gene matches: 14. From germline, CDR1 is LNHDA and CDR2 SQIVND (reference sequence). The CDR3 covers 15 residues. Source: CD8+ T cells from cultured PBMCs, taken from culture after CMV antigen stimulation. This clonotype was sampled from a human donor in good health (CMV status not recorded). Some clones in this sample may be carry-over from other donors' samples. This chain connects TRBV19 to TRBJ1-5; 9 bases match TRBD1. CDR3 protein: CAGGSTGGKVQPQHF. DNA of the CDR3: TGTGCCGGCGGCTCGACAGGGGGAAAGGTTCAGCCCCAGCATTTT.